This T cell receptor beta chain was identified during a study of blood T cell repertoires in COVID-19. The wider study: Acute-phase and convalescent COVID-19 samples originated in the United States, Italy and Spain. PBMCs, B-cell-depleted T cells, or T cells were the source of the cDNA or gDNA that made up the material.

Source study methods: Reference gene primer amplification in the assay estimated nucleated cell counts. This table comes from immunoSEQ multiplex PCR, and its TCRdb copy is limited to in-frame clones, with some not included. The V and J calls and clone size are taken from that table; D and trimming were inferred from the DNA. The sample yields about 250,000 clones, around 89% seen once. Germline V gene data show CDR1 as SGDLS and CDR2 as YYNGEE. Trimming stripped 0 bases from V and 0 bases from J, with 9 bases between. The CDR3 runs to 15 residues. The V gene is TRBV9, the J gene TRBJ2-5; D is unclear. Sequenced: peripheral blood. The origin of this receptor is a man younger than 45 with acute or convalescent COVID-19. The CDR3 DNA follows: TGTGCCAGCAGCGTAGGAGGTTCCTACCAAGAGACCCAGTACTTC. This translates into CASSVGGSYQETQYF. Combining the CDR3 with reference TRBV9 and TRBJ2-5 gives the whole variable domain DSGVTQTPKHLITATGQRVTLRCSPRSGDLSVYWYQQSLDQGLQFLIQYYNGEERAKGNILERFSAQQFPDLHSELNLSSLELGDSALYFCASSVGGSYQETQYFGPGTRLLVL.